A single sample is the source of the 9 T cell receptor beta chains below, sequenced in a study of T-cell reconstitution after alpha-beta-depleted transplantation in children. The authors prepared the TCRbeta library with unique molecular identifiers. TCRdb passed the PCR reads through MiXCR, listing each CDR3 protein once. Of about 300,000 distinct CDR3 sequences in the sample, 10% were seen once. Sample: PBMCs, taken before TCRalphabeta/CD19-depleted stem cell transplant. The receptors here all came from a boy in the first two years of life with acute myeloid leukemia, due to receive a stem cell transplant.

The table lists this clonotype with many counts. In DNA, the CDR3 is TGTGCCAGCAGCTTAGTTGGGACAACTAGCACAGATACGCAGTATTTT. It is translated as CASSLVGTTSTDTQYF. This sequence joins TRBV7-2 and TRBJ2-3, with D perhaps matching TRBD1 (6 bases). CDR1 is SGHTA and CDR2 is FQGNSA in the germline V gene. This CDR3 is built from 16 residues. The ends were cut back, 1 base at V and 0 bases at J, with 11 bases in the middle.

In its sample, this clonotype was seen many times. The chain has TRBV6-5 and TRBJ1-6; no definite D call. With 2 bases removed from V and 4 bases from J, the gap between germline ends came to 6 bases. The CDR3 contains 14 residues. The germline CDR1 and CDR2 sequences are MNHEY and SVGAGI. The CDR3 reads CASSYRGYNSPLHF. The CDR3 DNA reads as TGTGCCAGCAGTTACAGAGGTTATAATTCACCCCTCCACTTT.

This clonotype has ten or more counts. The chain has TRBV5-5 and TRBJ2-2; 7 bases map to TRBD1. The CDR3 loop spans 15 amino acids. The V gene's germline CDR1 is SGHKS and CDR2 YYEKEE (reference sequence). J lost 7 bases, V lost 2 bases, and 8 bases had no gene match. The CDR3 is CASSFTTTGYGELFF. The CDR3 DNA reads TGTGCCAGCAGCTTCACTACGACAGGGTACGGGGAGCTGTTTTTT.

The gene calls are TRBV5-4 and TRBJ2-1; 8 bases match TRBD1. V trimming: 4 bases; J trimming: 4 bases; junction bases outside the gene matches: 7. The CDR3 totals 15 residues. Germline V gene sequence: CDR1 SGHNT, CDR2 YYREEE (reference sequence). The chain's CDR3 is CASSPGQEFYNEQFF. In nucleotides, the CDR3 is TGTGCCAGCAGCCCGGGACAGGAGTTTTACAATGAGCAGTTCTTC.

This clonotype was seen only a few times. The CDR3 bases are TGCAGTGCTAGAGAGTCCAGATTCACTAGCGGGAAATTAACCTACGAGCAGTACTTC. This encodes CSARESRFTSGKLTYEQYF. The rearrangement uses TRBV20-1 and TRBJ2-7, with 10 bases identical to TRBD2. The ends lost 0 bases at V and 2 bases at J; junction bases unmatched: 16. The germline gives CDR1 DFQATT, CDR2 SNEGSKA (reference sequence). There are 19 residues in the CDR3.

This clonotype came up a few times. The chain links TRBV27 to TRBJ2-7; 13 bases are shared with TRBD2. Per the germline V gene, CDR1 is MNHEY and CDR2 is SMNVEV (reference sequence). J lost 6 bases, V lost 6 bases, and 8 bases had no gene match. The CDR3 length is 15 residues. The CDR3 DNA reads as TGTGCCAGCAGGATGACACTAGCGGGAGGGGGCGAGCAGTACTTC. Translating gives CASRMTLAGGGEQYF.

This clonotype has just a few counts. V and J are TRBV29-1 and TRBJ2-5; 7 bases are a match to TRBD2. This CDR3 is 14 amino acids long. J lost 4 bases, V lost 3 bases, and 8 bases had no gene match. From germline, CDR1 is SQVTM and CDR2 ANQGSEA. The CDR3 is CSVERSREGETQYF. DNA of the CDR3: TGCAGCGTTGAGAGGTCCAGGGAGGGAGAGACCCAGTACTTC.

Ten or more counts support this clonotype. This chain uses TRBV4-3 with TRBJ2-3, with TRBD2 matching over 13 bases. The junction had 6 bases not matched to a gene; V was cut back by 5 bases and J by 7 bases. The germline V gene encodes CDR1 LGHNA and CDR2 YSLEER. The CDR3 runs to 15 residues. DNA of the CDR3: TGCGCCAGCAGCACCCCGGGACTAGCGGGAAATACGCAGTATTTT. It is translated as CASSTPGLAGNTQYF.

This clonotype has at least ten counts. The rearrangement links TRBV11-2 to TRBJ1-1; the D is unclear. Germline loops: CDR1 SGHAT, CDR2 FQNNGV. V gave up 0 bases and J gave up 5 bases, with 7 bases separating them. The CDR3 runs to 13 residues. The CDR3 spells CASSLDLTTEAFF. DNA of the CDR3: TGTGCCAGCAGCTTAGACCTAACGACTGAAGCTTTCTTT.